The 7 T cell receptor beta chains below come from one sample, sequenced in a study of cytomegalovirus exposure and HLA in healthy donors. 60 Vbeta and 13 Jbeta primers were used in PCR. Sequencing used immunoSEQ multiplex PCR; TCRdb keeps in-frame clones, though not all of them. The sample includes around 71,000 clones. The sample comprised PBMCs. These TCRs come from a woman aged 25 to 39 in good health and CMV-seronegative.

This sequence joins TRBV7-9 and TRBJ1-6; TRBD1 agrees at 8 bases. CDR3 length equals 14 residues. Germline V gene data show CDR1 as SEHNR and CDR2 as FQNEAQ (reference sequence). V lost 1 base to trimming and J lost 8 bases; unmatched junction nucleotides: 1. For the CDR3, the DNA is TGTGCCAGCAGCTTAGTACAGGGGGATTCACCCCTCCACTTT. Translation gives CASSLVQGDSPLHF.

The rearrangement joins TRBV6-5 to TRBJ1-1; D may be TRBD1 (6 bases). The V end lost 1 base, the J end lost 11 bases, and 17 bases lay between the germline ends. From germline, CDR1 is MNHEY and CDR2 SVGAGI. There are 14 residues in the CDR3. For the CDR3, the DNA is TGTGCCAGCAGTTACTTACGGGGGGCAGGGAAGGCTTTCTTT. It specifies CASSYLRGAGKAFF.

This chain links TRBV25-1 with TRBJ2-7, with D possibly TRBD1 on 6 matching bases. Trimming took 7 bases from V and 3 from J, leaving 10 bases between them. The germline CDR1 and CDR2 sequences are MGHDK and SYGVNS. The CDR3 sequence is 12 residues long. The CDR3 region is CASIGQFYEQYF. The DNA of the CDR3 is TGTGCCAGCATTGGACAGTTCTACGAGCAGTACTTC.

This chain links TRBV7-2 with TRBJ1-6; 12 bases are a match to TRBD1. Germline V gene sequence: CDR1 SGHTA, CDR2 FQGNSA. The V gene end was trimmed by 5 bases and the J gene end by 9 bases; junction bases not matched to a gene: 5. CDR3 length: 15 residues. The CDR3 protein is CASSPGTGGSSPLHF. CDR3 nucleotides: TGTGCCAGCAGCCCCGGGACAGGGGGCAGTTCACCCCTCCACTTT.

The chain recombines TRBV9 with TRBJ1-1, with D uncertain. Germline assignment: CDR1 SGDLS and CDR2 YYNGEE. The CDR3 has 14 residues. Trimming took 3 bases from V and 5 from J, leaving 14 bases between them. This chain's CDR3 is CASSAVLMVTEAFF. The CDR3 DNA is TGTGCCAGCAGCGCGGTCCTCATGGTTACTGAAGCTTTCTTT.

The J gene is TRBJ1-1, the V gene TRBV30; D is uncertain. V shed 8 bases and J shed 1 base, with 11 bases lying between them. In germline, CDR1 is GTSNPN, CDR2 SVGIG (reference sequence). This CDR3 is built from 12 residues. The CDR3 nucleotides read TGTGCCGGCGCTCGGGGGAACACTGAAGCTTTCTTT. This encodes CAGARGNTEAFF. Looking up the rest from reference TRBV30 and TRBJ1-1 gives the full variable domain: SQTIHQWPATLVQPVGSPLSLECTVEGTSNPNLYWYRQAAGRGLQLLFYSVGIGQISSEVPQNLSASRPQDRQFILSSKKLLLSDSGFYLCAGARGNTEAFFGQGTRLTVV.

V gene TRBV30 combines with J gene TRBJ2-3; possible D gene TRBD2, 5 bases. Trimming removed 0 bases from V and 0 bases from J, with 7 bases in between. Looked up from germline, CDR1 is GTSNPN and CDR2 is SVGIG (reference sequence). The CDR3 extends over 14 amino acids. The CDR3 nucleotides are TGTGCCTGGAGTGTACTAGGTAGCACAGATACGCAGTATTTT. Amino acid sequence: CAWSVLGSTDTQYF. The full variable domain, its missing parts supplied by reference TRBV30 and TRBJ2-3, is SQTIHQWPATLVQPVGSPLSLECTVEGTSNPNLYWYRQAAGRGLQLLFYSVGIGQISSEVPQNLSASRPQDRQFILSSKKLLLSDSGFYLCAWSVLGSTDTQYFGPGTRLTVL.